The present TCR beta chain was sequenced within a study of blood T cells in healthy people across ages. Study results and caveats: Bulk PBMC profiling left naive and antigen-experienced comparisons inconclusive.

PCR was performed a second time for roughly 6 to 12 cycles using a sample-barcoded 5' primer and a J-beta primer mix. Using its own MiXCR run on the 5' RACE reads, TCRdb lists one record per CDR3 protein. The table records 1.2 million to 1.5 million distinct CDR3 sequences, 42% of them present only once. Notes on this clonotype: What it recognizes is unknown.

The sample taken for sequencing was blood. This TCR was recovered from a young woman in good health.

The CDR3 nucleotides read TGTGCCAGCAGTTTCAGGGCTAGCGGGATATTGGAGACCCAGTACTTC. Protein sequence: CASSFRASGILETQYF. The V call is TRBV27, the J call TRBJ2-7, with 9 bases fitting TRBD2. The tail of the sequence fits TRBJ2-5 better, so the J call may be wrong. Germline V gives CDR1 MNHEY, CDR2 SMNVEV (reference sequence). CDR3 length: 16 amino acids.